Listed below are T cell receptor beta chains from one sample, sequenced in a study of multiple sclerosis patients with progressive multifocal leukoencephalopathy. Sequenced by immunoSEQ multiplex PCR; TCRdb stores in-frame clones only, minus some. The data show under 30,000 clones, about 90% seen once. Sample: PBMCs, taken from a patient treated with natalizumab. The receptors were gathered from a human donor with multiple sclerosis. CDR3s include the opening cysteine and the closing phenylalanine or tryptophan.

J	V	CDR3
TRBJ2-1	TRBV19	CASRGLAGYNEQFF
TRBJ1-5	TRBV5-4	CASSLAGGPQHF
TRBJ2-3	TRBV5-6	CASSLYSRSRTDTQYF
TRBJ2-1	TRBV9	CASSRGRDNEQFF
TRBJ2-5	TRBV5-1	CASNPAGVRETQYF
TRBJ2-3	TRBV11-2	CASSRTSGSGTDTQYF
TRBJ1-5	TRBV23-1	CASAPILPQHF
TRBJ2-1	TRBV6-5	CASSYTSADNEQFF
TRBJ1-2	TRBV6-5	CASSYSADYGYTF
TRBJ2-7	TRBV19	CASSIGFETAAYEQYF
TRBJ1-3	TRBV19	CASSPRGAGNTIYF
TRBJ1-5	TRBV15	CATSRETQGWAPQHF
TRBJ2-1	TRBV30	CAWSVGHEQFF
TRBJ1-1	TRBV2	CASSPRVNPNTEAFF
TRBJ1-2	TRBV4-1	CASSQSTASTDGYTF
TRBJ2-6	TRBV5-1	CASSENTAGANVLTF
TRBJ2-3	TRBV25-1	CASSGGLSTDTQYF
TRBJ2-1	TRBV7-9	CASSYPGTSIDNEQFF
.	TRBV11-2	CASSLRDRDEQYF
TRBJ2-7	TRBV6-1	CASKGTTYEQYF
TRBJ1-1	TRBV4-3	CASSQGSSWNTEAFF
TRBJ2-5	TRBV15	CATSIGPTSGQETQYF
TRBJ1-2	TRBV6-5	CASSYSGTGSIYGYTF
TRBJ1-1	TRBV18	CASSLNTGIGTEAFF
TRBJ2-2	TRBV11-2	CASSLDLRLAVTGELFF
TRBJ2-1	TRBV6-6	CASSYSSGSYNEQFF
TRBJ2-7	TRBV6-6	CASKGPSYEQYF
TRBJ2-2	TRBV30	CAWIVGRAANTGELFF
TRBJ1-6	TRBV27	CASSLAQGGSPLHF
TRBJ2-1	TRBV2	CASSTSGSYNEQFF
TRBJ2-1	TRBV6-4	CASSGTRRGEQFF
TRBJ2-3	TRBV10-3	CASRGVGGSTDTQYF
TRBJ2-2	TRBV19	CASSIGPTPGELFF
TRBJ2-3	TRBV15	CATSRDFLTDTQYF
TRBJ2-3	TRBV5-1	CASRGPGTTDTQYF
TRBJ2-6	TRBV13	CASSFRLAGRPGANVLTF
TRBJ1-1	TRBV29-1	CSVERQTMNTEAFF
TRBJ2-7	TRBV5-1	CASSFTTGLGEQYF
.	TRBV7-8	CASSRRLDLDEQYF
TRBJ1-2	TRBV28	CASRRLATGEDGYTF
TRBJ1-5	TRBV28	CASSLLSVLGGQPQHF
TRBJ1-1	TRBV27	CASRGYQGNTEAFF
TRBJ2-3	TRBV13	CASSLRVGGSGADTQYF
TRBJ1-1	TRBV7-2	CASTLKGGGVTEAFF
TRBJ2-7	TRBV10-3	CAIRQNYEQYF
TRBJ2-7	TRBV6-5	CASSYLAGTYEQYF
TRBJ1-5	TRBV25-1	CANRQGLDQPQHF
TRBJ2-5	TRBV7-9	CASSPRLREETQYF
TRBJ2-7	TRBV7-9	CASSSPGQGAYEQYF
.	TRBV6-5	CASAGDHEQYF
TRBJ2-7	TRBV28	CASSPGLAGAYEQYF
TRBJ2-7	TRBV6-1	CAMGEVHEQYF
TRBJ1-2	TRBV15	CATSRDGLPGRGYTF
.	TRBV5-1	CASSLGARTSGRYEQYF
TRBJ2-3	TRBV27	CASSPLAGKSTDTQYF
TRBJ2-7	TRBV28	CASSLGGGHEQYF
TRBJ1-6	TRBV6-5	CASSYRAANNSPLHF
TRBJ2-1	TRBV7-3	CASGTSGNNEQFF
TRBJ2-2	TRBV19	CATAKRNTGELFF